Given below is one T cell receptor beta chain in context. With random hexamers, 0.5 to 1 ug RNA was reverse transcribed. Amplification of TCR beta CDR3 used immunoSEQ multiplex PCR across 54 Vbeta and 13 Jbeta. TCRdb reprocessed the immunoSEQ multiplex PCR reads via MiXCR and lists one record per CDR3 protein. The sample holds around 300,000 distinct CDR3 sequences, about 91% seen once. The multiple sclerosis controls consisted of treatment-naive patients with relapsing-remitting disease, either stable or active. Negative isolation yielded CD4+ and CD8+ T cells, and FACS enriched TEMRA cells. This specimen comes from a study of CD8 T cells in Susac syndrome. The CDR3 has 12 amino acids. Per the germline V gene, CDR1 is SQVTM and CDR2 is ANQGSEA. Trimming left V 6 bases short and J 6 bases short, with 13 bases between.

The sequenced sample consisted of CD8+ T cells from PBMCs. This clonotype was sampled from a human donor with multiple sclerosis. This sequence joins TRBV29-1 and TRBJ2-3, with no clear D. This CDR3 reads CSVPVGADTQYF. CDR3 nucleotide sequence: TGCAGCGTCCCCGTGGGCGCTGATACGCAGTATTTT.